Sequencing of this TCR beta chain was carried out in a study of T cell responses to AZD1222 COVID-19 vaccine. The CDR3 consists of 15 residues. This clone was detected a few times. Libraries were prepared by immunoSEQ multiplex PCR; TCRdb keeps only in-frame clonotypes and omits some of them. Among around 84,000 clones listed, roughly 88% were seen once. The receptor was isolated from an adult in good health. This chain uses TRBV21-1 with TRBJ1-5; the DNA was not compared with TRBD1, the D call given in the table. TRBV21-1 is annotated as a pseudogene. This specimen was peripheral blood, taken on day 0 of AZD1222 vaccination. In DNA form, the CDR3 reads TGTGCCAGCAGCAAAACCACAGGCTTTTATCAGCCCCAGCATTTT. It codes for CASSKTTGFYQPQHF.